A selection of T cell receptor beta chains follows, all from one sample in a study of beta chain features in type 1 diabetes. This table comes from immunoSEQ multiplex PCR, and its TCRdb copy is limited to in-frame clones, with some not included. The table lists around 260,000 clones, roughly 20% of them singletons. The specimen sequenced was naive CD4+ T cells from blood. All receptors derive from a woman aged 40-49 years with type 1 diabetes. The CDR3 runs from the conserved cysteine through the conserved F or W. The D gene is left open where the match is weak. A row's size may be missing; if present it is once, few, many or a size class.

J | D | size | V | DNA | CDR3
TRBJ2-7 | - | - | TRBV29-1 | TGCAGCGTAGTAGGGGACACCGGTCCCCGCGAGAAGTACTTC | CSVVGDTGPREKYF
TRBJ2-5 | - | few | TRBV11-1 | TGTGCCAGTGGGCCGTTTCGGACCCAGTACTTC | CASGPFRTQYF
TRBJ1-5 | TRBD1 | - | TRBV9 | TGTGCCAGCAGCGGGGGACAGGACCAGCCCCAGCATTTT | CASSGGQDQPQHF
TRBJ2-1 | TRBD1 | - | TRBV11-2 | TGTGCCAGCAGCTTTCGCGACAGGGGCTACAATGAGCAGTTCTTC | CASSFRDRGYNEQFF
TRBJ1-1 | TRBD1 | few | TRBV30 | TGTGCCTGGAGACCCGGGACAGGCTATTCTGAAGCTTTCTTT | CAWRPGTGYSEAFF
TRBJ2-3 | TRBD2 | few | TRBV4-3 | TGCGCCAGCAGCCAGCCGGGACTAGAAAGGTCCACAGATACGCAGTATTTT | CASSQPGLERSTDTQYF
TRBJ2-1 | - | - | TRBV5-1 | TGCGCCAGCAGCTTGGAACTAGCTTACAATGAGCAGTTCTTC | CASSLELAYNEQFF
TRBJ2-4 | - | few | TRBV6-5 | TGTGCCAGCAGTTACTCGATGAGAGGAGGCCACATTCAGTACTTC | CASSYSMRGGHIQYF
TRBJ2-1 | - | - | TRBV5-4 | TGTGCCAGCAGCTTGGGGACTTTTGAGCAGTTCTTC | CASSLGTFEQFF
TRBJ1-2 | TRBD1 | - | TRBV2 | TGTGCCAGCAGTGAAAACAGGGGTCCCCCGGGGGGCTACACCTTC | CASSENRGPPGGYTF
TRBJ2-3 | TRBD2 | - | TRBV4-3 | TGCGCCAGCAGCCAATTAGCGGGGGCCACAGATACGCAGTATTTT | CASSQLAGATDTQYF
TRBJ2-1 | - | few | TRBV2 | TGTGCCAGCGGCCTAGAGGGGGACGATGAGCAGTTCTTC | CASGLEGDDEQFF
TRBJ1-2 | - | few | TRBV20-1 | TGCAGTGCTAGATCTTATGGCTACACCTTC | CSARSYGYTF
TRBJ1-1 | - | few | TRBV29-1 | TGCAGCGTTGGAGCGGGGCTGGTGGCTGAAGCTTTCTTT | CSVGAGLVAEAFF
TRBJ2-5 | - | - | TRBV18 | TGTGCCAGCTCATCAAATTCCGGGCAAGAGACCCAGTACTTC | CASSSNSGQETQYF
TRBJ1-1 | - | - | TRBV28 | TGTGCCAGCTGGCCCAGGGGTGATCGCCCTGAAGCTTTCTTT | CASWPRGDRPEAFF
TRBJ2-3 | - | few | TRBV2 | TGTGCCAGCAAGGAGCAGCTAAGCACAGATACGCAGTATTTT | CASKEQLSTDTQYF
TRBJ1-5 | - | - | TRBV6-6 | TGTGCCAGCACCGGTAGCAATCAGCCCCAGCATTTT | CASTGSNQPQHF
TRBJ2-3 | TRBD1 | once | TRBV9 | TGTGCCAGCAGCGTAGAAGTGGGACAGCATACGCAGTATTTT | CASSVEVGQHTQYF
TRBJ1-5 | TRBD1 | few | TRBV30 | TGTGCCTGGACCGGGGGACAGGGAGAGCTGCCCCAGCATTTT | CAWTGGQGELPQHF
TRBJ1-1 | - | - | TRBV28 | TGTGCCAGCAGTCTCCCGAGGAACACTGAAGCTTTCTTT | CASSLPRNTEAFF
TRBJ1-1 | - | - | TRBV29-1 | TGCAGCCACGTTACGGGGTTAGAAGCTTTCTTT | CSHVTGLEAFF
TRBJ2-7 | - | - | TRBV4-3 | TGCGCCAGCAGCCAAGATAGGACTTACGAGCAGTACTTC | CASSQDRTYEQYF
TRBJ1-1 | - | few | TRBV9 | TGTGCCAGCAGCGCTAATATCGACAGCTTCCGTGTGAACACTGAAGCTTTCTTT | CASSANIDSFRVNTEAFF
TRBJ1-1 | - | - | TRBV4-3 | TGCGCCAGCAGCCATGCGCCCGAAGCGGCCTCGAACACTGAAGCTTTCTTT | CASSHAPEAASNTEAFF
TRBJ2-3 | - | once | TRBV9 | TGTGCCAGCAGCGTACTAGGGGGCACAGATACGCAGTATTTT | CASSVLGGTDTQYF
TRBJ2-5 | TRBD2 | few | TRBV29-1 | TGCAGCGCAGCGCTAGCGGAAGAGACCCAGTACTTC | CSAALAEETQYF
TRBJ1-1 | - | few | TRBV6-6 | TGTGCCAGCAGTTCTCCCACAGTGAACACTGAAGCTTTCTTT | CASSSPTVNTEAFF
TRBJ2-3 | TRBD1 | once | TRBV6-1 | TGTGCCAGCAGTGCGGGACAGGGCACAGATACGCAGTATTTT | CASSAGQGTDTQYF
TRBJ2-5 | - | few | TRBV9 | TGTGCCAGCAGCGTTCGATCCGATAGCAGAGAGACCCAGTACTTC | CASSVRSDSRETQYF
TRBJ2-7 | - | few | TRBV30 | TGTGCCTGGAGTCGGAGGGGCACCTACGAGCAGTACTTC | CAWSRRGTYEQYF
TRBJ2-7 | - | - | TRBV30 | TGTGCCTGGAGTGTGGGGGGGGGCGCCGAGCAGTACTTC | CAWSVGGGAEQYF
TRBJ2-1 | TRBD1 | few | TRBV19 | TGTGCCAGTAGTATTGGACAGGGGTCCTACAATGAGCAGTTCTTC | CASSIGQGSYNEQFF
TRBJ1-1 | TRBD1 | - | TRBV28 | TGTGCCAGCAGTTCTACAGGGGTAACTGAAGCTTTCTTT | CASSSTGVTEAFF
TRBJ2-7 | - | - | TRBV5-4 | TGTGCCAGCAGCTTGTCGGGAGTTCCCCACGAGCAGTACTTC | CASSLSGVPHEQYF
TRBJ2-1 | - | few | TRBV7-2 | TGTGCCAGCAGCTCCAGGGGCACTGAGCAGTTCTTC | CASSSRGTEQFF
TRBJ1-4 | - | - | TRBV5-6 | TGTGCCAGCAGTTTCGACAGATTTGAAAAACTGTTTTTT | CASSFDRFEKLFF
TRBJ2-5 | TRBD2 | few | TRBV4-3 | TGCGCCAGCAGCGCGAACGGGGAGGGAGAGACCCAGTACTTC | CASSANGEGETQYF